The 12 T cell receptor beta chains presented below share a single source sample, sequenced in a study of spatial heterogeneity in lung cancer. Time point described: sample taken at primary tumor resection. A single record per CDR3 protein comes from TCRdb applying MiXCR to the 5' RACE reads. This sample has 21,000 or so distinct CDR3 sequences; 6.4% occur once, and the top ten carry about 9.4%. Study conclusions and caveats: How many expanded intratumoral alpha and beta TCRs were present tracked the tumor mutation count, which was a count of nonsynonymous mutations.

What these receptors recognize is not known. The sample in question was lung tumor tissue, obtained at surgery. The receptors here all came from a male donor with early-stage non-small cell lung cancer.

This clonotype has at least ten counts. The chain is built from TRBV7-8 and TRBJ1-4; tentative D call: TRBD1 (5 bases). The CDR3 is made up of 14 amino acids. The V and J ends lost 1 base and 6 bases respectively, with 9 bases between them. The germline V gene has CDR1 SGHVS and CDR2 FQNEAQ. The CDR3 spells CASSLGGSDEKLFF. The CDR3, as DNA: TGTGCCAGCAGCTTAGGGGGCTCGGATGAAAAACTGTTTTTT.

Notes on this clonotype: Just one base apart from a much larger clone, this may be a read error. The rearrangement joins TRBV12-3 or TRBV12-4 to TRBJ1-2; D remains unclear. V was pared by 4 bases and J by 6 bases, with 9 bases between. This CDR3 region has 12 residues. The chain's CDR3 is CASSSTRHGYTF. The CDR3 DNA sequence: TGTGCCAGCAGTTCGACACGCCATGGCTACACCTTC.

The table lists this clonotype with many counts. The gene calls are TRBV6-1 and TRBJ2-2, with no clear D. The CDR3 is 15 amino acids. From germline, CDR1 is MNHNS and CDR2 SASEGT. Trimming took 0 bases from V and 3 from J, leaving 8 bases between them. The CDR3 spells CASSEAPGYTGELFF. The CDR3 DNA reads TGTGCCAGCAGTGAAGCGCCAGGCTACACCGGGGAGCTGTTTTTT.

This clonotype was seen a few times. The V and J genes are TRBV12-3 or TRBV12-4 and TRBJ2-7, with 10 nucleotides matching TRBD2. V was clipped by 5 bases and J by 2 bases; unmatched bases: 6. The CDR3 spans 15 residues. The DNA of the CDR3 is TGTGCCAGCAGTCCCCGGACTAGCGGCCCCTACGAGCAGTACTTC. Protein: CASSPRTSGPYEQYF.

This clonotype is classed as medium-sized. The chain links TRBV5-1 to TRBJ2-3; TRBD2 aligns across 13 bases. This CDR3 is built from 17 residues. Germline trimming cut 0 bases from V and 3 bases from J; bases unmatched to any gene: 4. Per germline, CDR1 SGHRS and CDR2 YFSETQ. The CDR3, as DNA: TGCGCCAGCAGCTTGGGACTAGCGGGAGGAAGGACAGATACGCAGTATTTT. The encoded protein is CASSLGLAGGRTDTQYF.

This clonotype has ten or more counts. The chain joins TRBV12-3 or TRBV12-4 to TRBJ2-7; D perhaps matches TRBD2 (5 bases). This CDR3 contains 14 residues. V gave up 6 bases and J gave up 0 bases, with 12 bases separating them. CDR3 bases: TGTGCCAGCAGCATGGGAGACGTCTCCTACGAGCAGTACTTC. Protein product: CASSMGDVSYEQYF.

This clonotype occurred many times. V usage is TRBV6-5 and J usage is TRBJ1-2; D is uncertain. The CDR3 totals 13 residues. Germline V gene sequence: CDR1 MNHEY, CDR2 SVGAGI. The V gene lost 6 bases and the J gene lost 2 bases, with 10 bases spanning the gap. The CDR3 nucleotides read TGTGCCAGCAGGAACGGACGGAACTATGGCTACACCTTC. Translated, it gives CASRNGRNYGYTF.

This clonotype was detected ten times or more. The CDR3 region has the DNA TGTGCCAGCAGTTCCCGACTAGCGGGAGGGCACTACAATGAGCAGTTCTTC. It is translated as CASSSRLAGGHYNEQFF. The chain employs TRBV12-3 or TRBV12-4 and TRBJ2-1, with 14 positions matching TRBD2. CDR3 length: 17 residues. V dropped 4 bases and J dropped 3; count of bases not matched to a gene: 5.

As regards this clonotype: A read error is possible here, since a much larger clone lies one base away. V and J are TRBV7-2 and TRBJ2-1, with D unclear. V gave up 5 bases and J gave up 7 bases, with 15 bases separating them. Germline V lookup: CDR1 SGHTA, CDR2 FQGNSA. The CDR3 sequence is 14 residues long. The CDR3 DNA sequence: TGTGCCAGCAGCCCGGACCAAACCCGTAATGAGCAGTTCTTC. This codes for CASSPDQTRNEQFF.

This clonotype was recorded at least ten times. V usage is TRBV5-1 and J usage is TRBJ2-2; tentatively, D is TRBD1 or TRBD2 (5 bases each). The CDR3 is 14 amino acids. Trimming took 6 bases from V and 5 from J, leaving 14 bases between them. Per germline, CDR1 SGHRS and CDR2 YFSETQ. The CDR3 region has the DNA TGCGCCAGCAAAACCTTCGGGGCTACCGGGGAGCTGTTTTTT. Translated: CASKTFGATGELFF.

This clonotype came up many times. The gene calls are TRBV7-8 and TRBJ2-1, with 7 bases fitting TRBD1. This CDR3 has 15 amino acids. Losses at the gene ends were 1 base for V and 4 bases for J; bases not matched to a gene: 4. From germline, CDR1 is SGHVS and CDR2 FQNEAQ. The CDR3 nucleotides are TGTGCCAGCAGCTTAGTGGGGACAGTTTACAATGAGCAGTTCTTC. It codes for CASSLVGTVYNEQFF.

This clonotype was seen at least ten times. V and J are TRBV28 and TRBJ1-5; unclear D gene. The CDR3 is 13 amino acids. The V and J ends lost 3 bases and 6 bases respectively, with 9 bases between them. Germline V lookup: CDR1 MDHEN, CDR2 SYDVKM. CDR3 protein: CASSFFGIQPQHF. For the CDR3, the DNA is TGTGCCAGCAGTTTTTTCGGTATTCAGCCCCAGCATTTT.